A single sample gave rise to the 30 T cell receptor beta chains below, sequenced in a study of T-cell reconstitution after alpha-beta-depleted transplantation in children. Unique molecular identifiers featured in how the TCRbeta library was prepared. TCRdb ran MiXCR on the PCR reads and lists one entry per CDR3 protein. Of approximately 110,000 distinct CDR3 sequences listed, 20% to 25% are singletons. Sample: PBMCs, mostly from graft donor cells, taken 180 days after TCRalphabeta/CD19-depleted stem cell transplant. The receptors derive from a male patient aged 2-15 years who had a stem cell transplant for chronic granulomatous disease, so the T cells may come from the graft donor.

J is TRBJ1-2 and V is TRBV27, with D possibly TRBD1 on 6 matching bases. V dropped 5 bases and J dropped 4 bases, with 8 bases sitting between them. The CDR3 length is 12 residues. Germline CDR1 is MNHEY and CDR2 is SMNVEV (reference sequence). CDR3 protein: CASSKTGYGYTF. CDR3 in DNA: TGTGCCAGCAGTAAGACAGGCTATGGCTACACCTTC.

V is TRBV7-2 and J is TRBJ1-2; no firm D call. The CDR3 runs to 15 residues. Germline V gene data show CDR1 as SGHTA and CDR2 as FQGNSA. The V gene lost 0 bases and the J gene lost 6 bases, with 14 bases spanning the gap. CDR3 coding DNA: TGTGCCAGCAGCTTAGCTCCGGGAAGCGGGCATGGCTACACCTTC. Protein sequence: CASSLAPGSGHGYTF.

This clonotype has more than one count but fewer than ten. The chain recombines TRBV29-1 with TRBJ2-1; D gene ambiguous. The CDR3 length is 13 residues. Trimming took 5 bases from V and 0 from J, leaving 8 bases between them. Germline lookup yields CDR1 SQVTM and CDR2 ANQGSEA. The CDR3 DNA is TGCAGCGTTTGGGAAAGCTCCTACAATGAGCAGTTCTTC. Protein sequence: CSVWESSYNEQFF.

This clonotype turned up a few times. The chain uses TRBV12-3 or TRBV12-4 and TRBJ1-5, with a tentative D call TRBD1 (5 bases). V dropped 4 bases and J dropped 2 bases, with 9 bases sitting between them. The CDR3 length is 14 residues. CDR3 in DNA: TGTGCCAGCAGTTCCCAGGGAGGCAATCAGCCCCAGCATTTT. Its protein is CASSSQGGNQPQHF.

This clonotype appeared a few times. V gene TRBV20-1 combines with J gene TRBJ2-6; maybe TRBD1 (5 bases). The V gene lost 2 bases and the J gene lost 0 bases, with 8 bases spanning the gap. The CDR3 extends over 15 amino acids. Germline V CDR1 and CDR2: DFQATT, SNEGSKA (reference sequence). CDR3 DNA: TGCAGTGCTAGACAGGGAAGCTCTGGGGCCAACGTCCTGACTTTC. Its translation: CSARQGSSGANVLTF.

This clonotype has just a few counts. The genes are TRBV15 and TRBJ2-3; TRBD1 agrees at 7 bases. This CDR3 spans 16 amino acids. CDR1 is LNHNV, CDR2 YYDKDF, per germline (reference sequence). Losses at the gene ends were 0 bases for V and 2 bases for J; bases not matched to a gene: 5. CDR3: CATSRDGTELTDTQYF. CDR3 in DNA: TGTGCCACCAGCAGAGATGGGACAGAGCTCACAGATACGCAGTATTTT.

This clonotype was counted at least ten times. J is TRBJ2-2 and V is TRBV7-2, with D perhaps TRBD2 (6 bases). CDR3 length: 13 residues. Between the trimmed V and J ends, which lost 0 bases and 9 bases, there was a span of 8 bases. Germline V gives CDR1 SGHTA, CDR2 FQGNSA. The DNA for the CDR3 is TGTGCCAGCAGCTTAGCGGGGGGTCGGGAGCTGTTTTTT. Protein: CASSLAGGRELFF.

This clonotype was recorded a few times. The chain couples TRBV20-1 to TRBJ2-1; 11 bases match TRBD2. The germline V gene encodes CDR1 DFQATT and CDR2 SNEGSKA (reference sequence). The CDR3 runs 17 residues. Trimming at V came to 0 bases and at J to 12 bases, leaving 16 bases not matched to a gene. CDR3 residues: CSARDLIAGGSLSPQFF. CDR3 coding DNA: TGCAGTGCTAGAGATCTTATAGCGGGAGGGAGCCTTTCGCCGCAGTTCTTC.

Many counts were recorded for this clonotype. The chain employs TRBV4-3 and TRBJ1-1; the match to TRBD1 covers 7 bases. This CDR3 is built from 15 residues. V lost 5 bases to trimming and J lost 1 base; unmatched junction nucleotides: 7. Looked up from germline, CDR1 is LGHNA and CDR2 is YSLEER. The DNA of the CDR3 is TGCGCCAGCAGCAGAGACTCAGGGGGGAACACTGAAGCTTTCTTT. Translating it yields CASSRDSGGNTEAFF.

This CDR3 is CAWSEGGEQFF. For the CDR3, the DNA is TGTGCCTGGAGTGAGGGGGGTGAGCAGTTCTTC. This rearrangement joins TRBV30 to TRBJ2-1; D assignment may be TRBD1 or TRBD2 (6 bases each). V was clipped by 1 base and J by 9 bases, with 7 bases between them. Germline V gene data show CDR1 as GTSNPN and CDR2 as SVGIG (reference sequence). The CDR3 loop spans 11 amino acids. The variable domain in full, with the rest retrieved from reference TRBV30 and TRBJ2-1, is SQTIHQWPATLVQPVGSPLSLECTVEGTSNPNLYWYRQAAGRGLQLLFYSVGIGQISSEVPQNLSASRPQDRQFILSSKKLLLSDSGFYLCAWSEGGEQFFGPGTRLTVL.

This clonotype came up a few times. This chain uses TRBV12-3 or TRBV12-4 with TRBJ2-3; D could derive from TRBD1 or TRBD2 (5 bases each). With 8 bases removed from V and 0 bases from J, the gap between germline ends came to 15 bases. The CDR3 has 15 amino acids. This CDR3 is CASGIIGTSTDTQYF. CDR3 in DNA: TGTGCCAGCGGTATAATCGGGACGAGCACAGATACGCAGTATTTT.

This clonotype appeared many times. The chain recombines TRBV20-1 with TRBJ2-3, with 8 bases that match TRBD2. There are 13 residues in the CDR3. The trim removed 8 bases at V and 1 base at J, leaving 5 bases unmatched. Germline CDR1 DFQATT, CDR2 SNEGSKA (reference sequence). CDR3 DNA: TGCAGTCCAACGCGGGGGGGCACAGATACGCAGTATTTT. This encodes CSPTRGGTDTQYF.

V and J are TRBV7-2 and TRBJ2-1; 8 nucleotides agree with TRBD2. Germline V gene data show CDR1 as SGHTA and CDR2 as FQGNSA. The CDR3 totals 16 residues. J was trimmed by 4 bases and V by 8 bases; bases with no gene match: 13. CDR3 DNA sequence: TGTGCCAGCGGCCCAGCGGGGGTCACGGTTTACAATGAGCAGTTCTTC. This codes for CASGPAGVTVYNEQFF.

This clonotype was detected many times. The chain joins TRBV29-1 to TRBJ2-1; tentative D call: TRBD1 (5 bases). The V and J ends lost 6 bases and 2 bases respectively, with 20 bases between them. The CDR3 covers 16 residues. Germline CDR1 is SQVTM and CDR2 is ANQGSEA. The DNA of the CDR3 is TGCAGCGTCCTAGGTCTGAATGGCAGGGCCTACAATGAGCAGTTCTTC. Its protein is CSVLGLNGRAYNEQFF.

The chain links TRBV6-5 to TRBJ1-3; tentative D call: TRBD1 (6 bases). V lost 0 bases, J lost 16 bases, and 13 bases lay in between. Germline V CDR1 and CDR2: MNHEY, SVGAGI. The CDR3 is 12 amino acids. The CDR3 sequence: CASSYSGAAMYF. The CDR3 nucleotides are TGTGCCAGCAGTTACTCGGGGGCTGCAATGTATTTT.

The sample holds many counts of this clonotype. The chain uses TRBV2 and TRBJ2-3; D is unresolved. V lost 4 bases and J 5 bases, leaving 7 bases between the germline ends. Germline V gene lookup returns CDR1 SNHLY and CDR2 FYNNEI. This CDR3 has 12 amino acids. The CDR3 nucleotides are TGTGCCAGCAGTGTATCACTAGATACGCAGTATTTT. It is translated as CASSVSLDTQYF.

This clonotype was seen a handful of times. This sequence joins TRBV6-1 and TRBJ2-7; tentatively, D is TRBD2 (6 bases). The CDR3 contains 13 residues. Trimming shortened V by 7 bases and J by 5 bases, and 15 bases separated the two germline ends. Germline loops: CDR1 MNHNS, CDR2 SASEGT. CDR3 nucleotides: TGTGCCAGCACGTCGGGGACTTCCCACGAGCAGTACTTC. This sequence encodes CASTSGTSHEQYF.

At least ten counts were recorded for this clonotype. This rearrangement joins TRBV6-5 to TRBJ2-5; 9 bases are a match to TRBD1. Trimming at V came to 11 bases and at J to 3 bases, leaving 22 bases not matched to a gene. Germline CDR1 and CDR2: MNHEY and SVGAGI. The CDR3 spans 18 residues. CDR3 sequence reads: CALISNPGQGTRKETQYF. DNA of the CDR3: TGTGCCCTGATCTCCAACCCGGGACAGGGCACAAGAAAAGAGACCCAGTACTTC.

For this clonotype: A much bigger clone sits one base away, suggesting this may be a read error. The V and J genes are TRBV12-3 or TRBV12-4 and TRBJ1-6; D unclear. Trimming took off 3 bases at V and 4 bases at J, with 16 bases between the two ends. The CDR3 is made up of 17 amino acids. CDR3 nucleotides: TGTGCCAGCAGTTTGTGGGTAGGGCTCGAGTATAATTCACCCCTCCACTTT. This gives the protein CASSLWVGLEYNSPLHF.

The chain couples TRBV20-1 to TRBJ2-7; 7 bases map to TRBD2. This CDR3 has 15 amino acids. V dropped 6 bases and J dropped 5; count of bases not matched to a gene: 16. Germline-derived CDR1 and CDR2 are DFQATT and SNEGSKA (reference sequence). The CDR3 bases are TGCAGTGCCGTCCCTGTTTTGGCGGGAGTTGACGAGCAGTACTTC. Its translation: CSAVPVLAGVDEQYF.

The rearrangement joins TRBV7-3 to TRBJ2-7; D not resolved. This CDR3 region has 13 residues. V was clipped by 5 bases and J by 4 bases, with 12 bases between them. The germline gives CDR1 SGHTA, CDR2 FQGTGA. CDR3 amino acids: CASSVRPGYEQYF. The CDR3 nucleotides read TGTGCCAGCAGCGTCCGACCCGGGTACGAGCAGTACTTC.

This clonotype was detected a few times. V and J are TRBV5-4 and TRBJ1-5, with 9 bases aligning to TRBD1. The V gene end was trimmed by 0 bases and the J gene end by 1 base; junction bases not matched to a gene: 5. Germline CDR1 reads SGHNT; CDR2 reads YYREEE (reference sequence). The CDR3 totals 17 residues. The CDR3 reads CASSLDDRGMSNQPQHF. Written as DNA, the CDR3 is TGTGCCAGCAGCTTGGACGACAGGGGGATGAGCAATCAGCCCCAGCATTTT.

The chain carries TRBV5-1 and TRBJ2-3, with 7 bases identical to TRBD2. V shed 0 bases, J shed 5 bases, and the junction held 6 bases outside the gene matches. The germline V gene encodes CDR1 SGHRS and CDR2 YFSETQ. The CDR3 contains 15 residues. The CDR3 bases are TGCGCCAGCAGCTTGGACGCGGGAGCTAAAGATACGCAGTATTTT. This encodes CASSLDAGAKDTQYF.

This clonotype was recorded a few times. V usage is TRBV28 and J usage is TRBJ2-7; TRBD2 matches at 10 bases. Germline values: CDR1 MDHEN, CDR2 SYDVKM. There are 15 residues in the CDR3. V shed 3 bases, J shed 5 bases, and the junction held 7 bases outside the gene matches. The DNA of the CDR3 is TGTGCCAGCAGTTTCGGGGAACTAGCGGGAAACGAGCAGTACTTC. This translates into CASSFGELAGNEQYF.

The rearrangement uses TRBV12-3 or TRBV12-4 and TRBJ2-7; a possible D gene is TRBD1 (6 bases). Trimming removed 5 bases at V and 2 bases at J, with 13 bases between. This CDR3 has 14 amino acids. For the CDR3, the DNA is TGTGCCAGCAGTAAGGGGGACATGACCTACGAGCAGTACTTC. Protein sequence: CASSKGDMTYEQYF.

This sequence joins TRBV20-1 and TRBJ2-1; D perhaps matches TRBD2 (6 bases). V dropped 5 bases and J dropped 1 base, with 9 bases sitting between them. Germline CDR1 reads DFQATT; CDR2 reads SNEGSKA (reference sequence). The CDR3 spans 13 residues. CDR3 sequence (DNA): TGCAGTGCTTGGGGACTTTCCTACAATGAGCAGTTCTTC. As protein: CSAWGLSYNEQFF.

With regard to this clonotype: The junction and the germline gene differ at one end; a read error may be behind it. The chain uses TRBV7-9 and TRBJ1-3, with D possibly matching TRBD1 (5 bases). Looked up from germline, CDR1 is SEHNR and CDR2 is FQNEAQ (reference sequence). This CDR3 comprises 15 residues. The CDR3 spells CASSKQRGTGNTIYF. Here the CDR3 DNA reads TGTGCCAGCAGCAAACAGCGGGGGACTGGAAACACCATATATTTC. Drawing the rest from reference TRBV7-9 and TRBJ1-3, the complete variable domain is DTGVSQNPRHKITKRGQNVTFRCDPISEHNRLYWYRQTLGQGPEFLTYFQNEAQLEKSRLLSDRFSAERPKGSFSTLEIQRTEQGDSAMYLCASSKQRGTGNTIYFGEGSWLTVV.

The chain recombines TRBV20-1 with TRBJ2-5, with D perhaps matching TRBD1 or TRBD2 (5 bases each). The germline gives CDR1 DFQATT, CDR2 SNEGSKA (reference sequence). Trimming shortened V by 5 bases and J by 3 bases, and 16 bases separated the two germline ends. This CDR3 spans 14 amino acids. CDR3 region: CSARTWDRKETQYF. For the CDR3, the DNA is TGCAGTGCTCGAACTTGGGACCGAAAAGAGACCCAGTACTTC.

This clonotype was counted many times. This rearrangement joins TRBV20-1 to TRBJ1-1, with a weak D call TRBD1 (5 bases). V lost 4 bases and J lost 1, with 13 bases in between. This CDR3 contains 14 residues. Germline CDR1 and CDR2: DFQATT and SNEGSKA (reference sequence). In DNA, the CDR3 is TGCAGTGCTAAGCCCCCCCAGGGGAACACTGAAGCTTTCTTT. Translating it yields CSAKPPQGNTEAFF.

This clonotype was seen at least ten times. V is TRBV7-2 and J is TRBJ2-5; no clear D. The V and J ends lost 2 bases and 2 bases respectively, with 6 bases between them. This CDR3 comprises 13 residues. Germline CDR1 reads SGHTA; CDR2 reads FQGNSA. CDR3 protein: CASSLLRQETQYF. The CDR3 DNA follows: TGTGCCAGCAGCTTACTGAGGCAAGAGACCCAGTACTTC.